Listed below are T cell receptor beta chains from one sample, sequenced in a study of spatial heterogeneity in lung cancer. One entry per CDR3 protein, called by TCRdb with MiXCR from the 5' RACE reads. The sample shows tens of thousands of distinct CDR3 sequences, approximately 19% of them seen only once. The sequencing here drew on PBMCs, taken at follow-up. The receptors come from a male donor with early-stage non-small cell lung cancer. CDR3s include the opening cysteine and the closing phenylalanine or tryptophan. The D gene is left open where the match is weak. Clone size appears in some rows only: once, few, many, or a class for an expanded clone.

V: TRBV2; D: -; J: TRBJ2-2; size: few; DNA: TGTGCCAGCAGTGAAACCGGGGAGCTGTTTTTT; CDR3: CASSETGELFF
V: TRBV5-1; D: -; J: TRBJ1-1; size: -; DNA: TGCGCCAGCAGCTTTAACAGGGTGCAAGACACTGAAGCTTTCTTT; CDR3: CASSFNRVQDTEAFF
V: TRBV27; D: TRBD1; J: TRBJ2-7; size: many; DNA: TGTGCCAGCAGTCTGTCCCGGGACAGCTCCTACGAGCAGTACTTC; CDR3: CASSLSRDSSYEQYF
V: TRBV4-1; D: -; J: TRBJ2-5; size: -; DNA: TGCGCCAGCAGCCGATCAGGGGCCGATTCTCGAGAGACCCAGTACTTC; CDR3: CASSRSGADSRETQYF
V: TRBV11-2; D: -; J: TRBJ2-2; size: few; DNA: TGTGCCAGCAGCCCTGGGCCTGGAAGGACCGGGGAGCTGTTTTTT; CDR3: CASSPGPGRTGELFF
V: TRBV15; D: -; J: TRBJ1-1; size: -; DNA: TGTGCCACCAGCAGAGATCTGGGGGGAGGAAGGACTGAAGCTTTCTTT; CDR3: CATSRDLGGGRTEAFF
V: TRBV2; D: -; J: TRBJ1-1; size: -; DNA: TGTGCCAGCAGTCTAGACAGGTTAGAAGCTTTCTTT; CDR3: CASSLDRLEAFF
V: TRBV11-3; D: TRBD2; J: TRBJ2-1; size: -; DNA: TGTGCCAGCAGCGCTAGGAAGACTAGCGGATACAATGAGCAGTTCTTC; CDR3: CASSARKTSGYNEQFF
V: TRBV24-1; D: -; J: TRBJ2-7; size: -; DNA: TGTGCCACCAGCGTCCGGGACACCATGTACTTC; CDR3: CATSVRDTMYF
V: TRBV7-9; D: -; J: TRBJ2-5; size: -; DNA: TGTGCCAGCAGCTCACCTCGGATCCAAGAGACCCAGTACTTC; CDR3: CASSSPRIQETQYF
V: TRBV4-1; D: -; J: TRBJ2-4; size: -; DNA: TGCGCCAGCAGCATAAACGCCAGGGGAGCCAAAAACATTCAGTACTTC; CDR3: CASSINARGAKNIQYF
V: TRBV30; D: TRBD1; J: TRBJ2-1; size: -; DNA: TGTGCGAGGGACAGTCAAAAAAATGAGCAGTTCTTC; CDR3: CARDSQKNEQFF
V: TRBV11-1; D: TRBD2; J: TRBJ2-3; size: -; DNA: TGTGCCAGCGGGCTAGCGGGGCGCACAGATACGCAGTATTTT; CDR3: CASGLAGRTDTQYF
V: TRBV20-1; D: TRBD1; J: TRBJ1-6; size: -; DNA: TGCAGTGCCCCGGCCTTGACAGGGACGAATTCACCCCTCCACTTT; CDR3: CSAPALTGTNSPLHF
V: TRBV5-4; D: -; J: TRBJ2-3; size: few; DNA: TGTGCCAGCAGCTTGGAGGTGGGAGATACGCAGTATTTT; CDR3: CASSLEVGDTQYF
V: TRBV20-1; D: TRBD2; J: TRBJ2-3; size: few; DNA: TGCAGTGCTAGAGATGGACTAGCGGGAGTCGCAGATACGCAGTATTTT; CDR3: CSARDGLAGVADTQYF
V: TRBV18; D: TRBD1; J: TRBJ1-2; size: few; DNA: TGTGCCAGCTCACGCAACCCCGCTGGGACAGATTATGGCTACACCTTC; CDR3: CASSRNPAGTDYGYTF
V: TRBV9; D: TRBD1; J: TRBJ1-6; size: many; DNA: TGTGCCAGCAGCGGACAGGGCTTTAATTCACCCCTCCACTTT; CDR3: CASSGQGFNSPLHF
V: TRBV27; D: TRBD2; J: TRBJ2-7; size: -; DNA: TGTGCCAGCAGTTCCCCCCCGGCTAGCGGGAGGTCCTACGAGCAGTACTTC; CDR3: CASSSPPASGRSYEQYF
V: TRBV29-1; D: -; J: TRBJ2-1; size: -; DNA: TGCAGCGTTCGAGGCAGGGCGAATGAGCAGTTCTTC; CDR3: CSVRGRANEQFF
V: TRBV20-1; D: -; J: TRBJ2-4; size: few; DNA: TGCAGTGCTAGAGATATTAGACTAGTAGACATTCAGTACTTC; CDR3: CSARDIRLVDIQYF
V: TRBV6-2/TRBV6-3; D: -; J: TRBJ2-6; size: -; DNA: TGTGCCAGCAGTGACCCCCCGGGAGCTGGGGCCAACGTCCTGACTTTC; CDR3: CASSDPPGAGANVLTF
V: TRBV7-8; D: -; J: TRBJ2-1; size: many; DNA: TGTGCCAGCAGCTTCGGCCGACCGACCAATGAGCAGTTCTTC; CDR3: CASSFGRPTNEQFF
V: TRBV5-1; D: -; J: TRBJ2-7; size: -; DNA: TGCGCCAGCAGCTTGGCCAGCCCGGCAGCGGCCTACGAGCAGTACTTC; CDR3: CASSLASPAAAYEQYF
V: TRBV3-1; D: -; J: TRBJ2-3; size: medium-sized; DNA: TGTGCCAGCAGTCATTCTGGGTCGGGGATCCTTCGGCCAGATACGCAGTATTTT; CDR3: CASSHSGSGILRPDTQYF
V: TRBV7-8; D: -; J: TRBJ2-4; size: -; DNA: TGTGCCAGCAGCTTAGACTTATCCAACATTCAGTACTTC; CDR3: CASSLDLSNIQYF
V: TRBV12-3/TRBV12-4; D: -; J: TRBJ2-2; size: -; DNA: TGTGCCAGCAGGTCCCATGGGGACACCGGGGAGCTGTTTTTT; CDR3: CASRSHGDTGELFF
V: TRBV5-4; D: -; J: TRBJ2-1; size: many; DNA: TGTGCCAGCATTAAGCAGGGCTATGATGAGCAGTTCTTC; CDR3: CASIKQGYDEQFF
V: TRBV7-8; D: TRBD1; J: TRBJ2-1; size: many; DNA: TGTGCCAGCAGCTTGGCGGGACAGGTAAACAATGAGCAGTTCTTC; CDR3: CASSLAGQVNNEQFF
V: TRBV11-2; D: -; J: TRBJ1-1; size: few; DNA: TGTGCCAGCAGCTTAGGGAGTAGGAGGCTCCTGAACACTGAAGCTTTCTTT; CDR3: CASSLGSRRLLNTEAFF
V: TRBV4-1; D: TRBD1; J: TRBJ1-4; size: few; DNA: TGCGCCAGCAGCCCAACTTACCGTGAAGGGGGCGAAAAACTGTTTTTT; CDR3: CASSPTYREGGEKLFF
V: TRBV5-1; D: TRBD1; J: TRBJ2-1; size: many; DNA: TGCGCCAGCAGCGCGGGACAGGGTACCTACAATGAGCAGTTCTTC; CDR3: CASSAGQGTYNEQFF
V: TRBV5-5; D: TRBD1; J: TRBJ2-2; size: -; DNA: TGTGCCAGCAGCCGGGACAGCCCCGCGAACACCGGGGAGCTGTTTTTT; CDR3: CASSRDSPANTGELFF
V: TRBV12-5; D: -; J: TRBJ1-2; size: -; DNA: TGTGCTAGTGGTTTGGTACAGGAAGGGGTATCTGGCTACACCTTC; CDR3: CASGLVQEGVSGYTF
V: TRBV18; D: TRBD1; J: TRBJ1-4; size: -; DNA: TGTGCCAGCTCACCACCGGACAGGGGACAAAGTGAAAAACTGTTTTTT; CDR3: CASSPPDRGQSEKLFF
V: TRBV30; D: -; J: TRBJ2-2; size: few; DNA: TGTGCCTGGAGTGGACAGGCCTTGGACGGGGAGCTGTTTTTT; CDR3: CAWSGQALDGELFF
V: TRBV30; D: -; J: TRBJ2-2; size: -; DNA: TGTGCCTTCCTAGGGCCAGGCAACACCGGGGAGCTGTTTTTT; CDR3: CAFLGPGNTGELFF
V: TRBV20-1; D: -; J: TRBJ2-4; size: -; DNA: TGCAGTGCTCACAGGGACTGGGACAAAAACATTCAGTACTTC; CDR3: CSAHRDWDKNIQYF
V: TRBV10-3; D: TRBD2; J: TRBJ2-1; size: many; DNA: TGTGCCATCAGTCCCGGGACTAGGTCTCACAATGAGCAGTTCTTC; CDR3: CAISPGTRSHNEQFF
V: TRBV6-5; D: -; J: TRBJ2-2; size: -; DNA: TGTGCCAGCAGTACCTACGGGGAGCTGTTTTTT; CDR3: CASSTYGELFF
V: TRBV11-2; D: TRBD2; J: TRBJ2-1; size: few; DNA: TGTGCCAGCAGCCTCTTCCTCCGTGGTAGCGGGGGGGTATACAATGAGCAGTTCTTC; CDR3: CASSLFLRGSGGVYNEQFF
V: TRBV7-9; D: -; J: TRBJ2-7; size: few; DNA: TGTGCCAGCAGCTTAAATCCTCTTTTGGGTACCTACGAGCAGTACTTC; CDR3: CASSLNPLLGTYEQYF
V: TRBV2; D: -; J: TRBJ2-7; size: -; DNA: TGTGCCAGCACACCGGGCCCTCTCCACGAGCAGTACTTC; CDR3: CASTPGPLHEQYF
V: TRBV30; D: -; J: TRBJ1-2; size: -; DNA: TGTGCCTGGAGTTATATTCATGGCTACACCTTC; CDR3: CAWSYIHGYTF
V: TRBV6-5; D: -; J: TRBJ2-7; size: few; DNA: TGTGCCAGCAGTTACTCGATGTACGGCTCCTACGAGCAGTACTTC; CDR3: CASSYSMYGSYEQYF
V: TRBV3-1; D: -; J: TRBJ1-1; size: -; DNA: TGTGCCAGCAGCCAAATACAGGGGAACACTGAAGCTTTCTTT; CDR3: CASSQIQGNTEAFF
V: TRBV12-3/TRBV12-4; D: -; J: TRBJ2-5; size: few; DNA: TGTGCCAGCAGTTTAGTTGGAGGAAAAGAGACCCAGTACTTC; CDR3: CASSLVGGKETQYF